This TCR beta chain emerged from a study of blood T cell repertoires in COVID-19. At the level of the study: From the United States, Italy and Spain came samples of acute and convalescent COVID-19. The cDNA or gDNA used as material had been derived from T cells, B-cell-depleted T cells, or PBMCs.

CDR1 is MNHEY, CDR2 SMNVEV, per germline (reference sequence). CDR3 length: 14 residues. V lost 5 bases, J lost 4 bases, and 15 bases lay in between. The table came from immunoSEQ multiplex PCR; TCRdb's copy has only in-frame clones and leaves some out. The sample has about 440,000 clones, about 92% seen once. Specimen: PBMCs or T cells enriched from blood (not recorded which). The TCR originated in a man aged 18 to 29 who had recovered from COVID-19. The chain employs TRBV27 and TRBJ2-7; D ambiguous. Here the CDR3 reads CASSKYPGPYEQYF. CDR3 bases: TGTGCCAGCAGTAAATACCCGGGTCCATACGAGCAGTACTTC.